The entry below describes one TCR beta chain. What it binds is not known. cDNA for each sample came from eight separate reactions. TCRdb processed the 5' RACE reads again and assigns one entry to each CDR3 protein, with no DNA. Recorded for this sample: approximately 390,000 distinct CDR3 sequences. The data belong to a study of monozygotic twins with inflammatory bowel disease. Points from the study as a whole: Cells of different T cell subtypes could not be told apart. Immunosuppressive treatments were not uniform, and this may have added variability to patient repertoires. Clonotype sharing was lower in IBD patients than healthy twins, most markedly with disease activity.

This CDR3 comprises 14 residues. Germline CDR1 and CDR2: LGHDT and YNNKEL (reference sequence). Sequencing input: blood. The sequence was obtained from a human donor with ulcerative colitis or Crohn's disease, or a healthy co-twin of an affected twin (not recorded which). The V gene is TRBV3-1, the J gene TRBJ1-2; TCRdb's D call, TRBD1, is unchecked because there is no DNA. CDR3 sequence: CASSHAGQGGGYTF.